These T cell receptor beta chains were read from a single sample in a study of prognosis after radiotherapy for stage I lung cancer. TCRdb analysed the multiplex PCR reads with MiXCR anew, one entry per CDR3 protein. Here the sample spans about 20,000 distinct CDR3 sequences, 40% being singletons. The sample was PBMCs, taken before or after stereotactic body radiation therapy (not recorded which). These receptor sequences come from a donor of 50 years or more with non-small cell lung cancer. Each CDR3 is given with its conserved first and last residue. The D gene is left open where the match is weak. Some rows mark clone size as missing; the rest say once, few, many or name a class of expanded clone.

length: 15
D: .
J: TRBJ1-2
size: many
V: TRBV6-4
CDR3: CASSYVGTEGHGYTF
DNA: TGTGCCAGCAGTTACGTGGGCACCGAAGGGCATGGCTACACCTTC

length: 13
D: .
J: TRBJ2-1
size: many
V: TRBV24-1
CDR3: CATSDLGNNEQFF
DNA: TGTGCCACCAGTGATTTGGGGAACAATGAGCAGTTCTTC

length: 13
D: .
J: TRBJ1-1
size: many
V: TRBV20-1
CDR3: CSALGTAPTEAFF
DNA: TGCAGTGCCTTAGGGACTGCGCCGACTGAAGCTTTCTTT

length: 16
D: .
J: TRBJ1-3
size: .
V: TRBV9
CDR3: CASSVEAETSGNTIYF
DNA: TGTGCCAGCAGCGTAGAGGCAGAGACCTCTGGAAACACCATATATTTT

length: 19
D: TRBD2
J: TRBJ2-3
size: many
V: TRBV20-1
CDR3: CSAANQRLAGTLLADTQYF
DNA: TGCAGTGCAGCTAATCAGAGACTAGCGGGAACTCTCCTGGCAGATACGCAGTATTTT

length: 14
D: .
J: TRBJ2-5
size: many
V: TRBV9
CDR3: CASSASTSWETQYF
DNA: TGTGCCAGCAGCGCCTCGACTAGTTGGGAGACCCAGTACTTC

length: 13
D: TRBD1
J: TRBJ2-7
size: .
V: TRBV20-1
CDR3: CSAITGGRYEQYF
DNA: TGCAGTGCCATTACAGGGGGAAGGTACGAGCAGTACTTC

length: 10
D: .
J: TRBJ2-7
size: .
V: TRBV12-3/TRBV12-4
CDR3: CASSLNEQYF
DNA: TGTGCCAGCAGTTTGAACGAGCAGTACTTC

length: 17
D: TRBD2
J: TRBJ2-1
size: .
V: TRBV6-2/TRBV6-3
CDR3: CASSVRTSGDSYNEQFF
DNA: TGTGCCAGCAGTGTCCGGACTAGCGGGGACTCCTACAATGAGCAGTTCTTC

length: 18
D: TRBD1
J: TRBJ2-6
size: many
V: TRBV20-1
CDR3: CSATPWGTDASGANVLTF
DNA: TGCAGTGCGACCCCCTGGGGGACAGACGCCTCTGGGGCCAACGTCCTGACTTTC

length: 15
D: .
J: TRBJ2-7
size: .
V: TRBV6-1
CDR3: CASSSYGALDYEQYF
DNA: TGTGCCAGCAGCTCTTACGGGGCTCTAGATTACGAGCAGTACTTC

length: 18
D: TRBD1
J: TRBJ1-5
size: many
V: TRBV19
CDR3: CASSVGMTGARRNQPQHF
DNA: TGTGCCAGTAGTGTCGGTATGACAGGGGCTAGACGGAATCAGCCCCAGCATTTT

length: 17
D: TRBD1
J: TRBJ2-2
size: many
V: TRBV7-7
CDR3: CASSPRFGTVKSGELFF
DNA: TGTGCCAGCAGCCCCAGGTTCGGGACAGTCAAAAGCGGGGAGCTGTTTTTT

length: 15
D: TRBD2
J: TRBJ2-2
size: many
V: TRBV3-1
CDR3: CASSPGGLATGELFF
DNA: TGTGCCAGCAGCCCAGGGGGACTAGCGACCGGGGAGCTGTTTTTT

length: 12
D: .
J: TRBJ2-7
size: .
V: TRBV20-1
CDR3: CSAFQDIDEQYF
DNA: TGCAGTGCTTTCCAGGACATTGACGAGCAGTACTTC

length: 15
D: .
J: TRBJ2-5
size: .
V: TRBV7-9
CDR3: CAISPPQGLEETQYF
DNA: TGTGCCATCAGCCCCCCGCAGGGCCTAGAGGAGACCCAGTACTTC

length: 14
D: .
J: TRBJ2-2
size: .
V: TRBV19
CDR3: CASKTSHNTGELFF
DNA: TGTGCCAGTAAAACATCTCATAACACCGGGGAGCTGTTTTTT

length: 13
D: .
J: TRBJ2-3
size: many
V: TRBV14
CDR3: CASSQVVQGPSYF
DNA: TGTGCCAGCAGCCAAGTAGTACAGGGTCCCTCGTATTTT

length: 16
D: TRBD1
J: TRBJ2-2
size: .
V: TRBV4-2
CDR3: CASSQDGTGYTGELFF
DNA: TGTGCCAGCAGCCAAGATGGGACAGGGTACACCGGGGAGCTGTTTTTT

length: 13
D: .
J: TRBJ1-3
size: few
V: TRBV6-1
CDR3: CASAAVVGNTIYF
DNA: TGTGCCAGCGCCGCAGTTGTTGGAAACACCATATATTTT

length: 16
D: TRBD1
J: TRBJ1-2
size: many
V: TRBV12-3/TRBV12-4
CDR3: CASSTNPGQDNYGYTF
DNA: TGTGCCAGCAGCACAAACCCGGGACAGGACAACTATGGCTACACCTTC

length: 14
D: .
J: TRBJ1-5
size: .
V: TRBV4-2
CDR3: CASSQGSNNQPQHF
DNA: TGTGCCAGCAGCCAAGGGTCAAACAATCAGCCCCAGCATTTT

length: 13
D: .
J: TRBJ1-2
size: many
V: TRBV5-6
CDR3: CASSLESSYGYTF
DNA: TGTGCCAGCAGCTTGGAGTCTAGCTATGGCTACACCTTC

length: 16
D: .
J: TRBJ1-2
size: .
V: TRBV29-1
CDR3: CSVEMTQGMNNYGYTF
DNA: TGCAGCGTTGAAATGACTCAGGGGATGAATAACTATGGCTACACCTTC

length: 14
D: .
J: TRBJ2-5
size: many
V: TRBV19
CDR3: CASSMSGGSETQYF
DNA: TGTGCCAGTAGTATGAGTGGGGGGTCAGAGACCCAGTACTTC

length: 15
D: TRBD2
J: TRBJ2-7
size: .
V: TRBV2
CDR3: CASSGWTSDDYEQYF
DNA: TGTGCCAGCAGTGGTTGGACTAGCGACGACTACGAGCAGTACTTC

length: 10
D: .
J: TRBJ1-2
size: .
V: TRBV6-2/TRBV6-3
CDR3: CASRSDRIYF
DNA: TGTGCCAGCCGGTCTGACAGGATTTACTTC

length: 15
D: .
J: TRBJ1-3
size: many
V: TRBV11-3
CDR3: CASSSTGFSGNTIYF
DNA: TGTGCCAGCAGCTCCACAGGGTTCTCTGGAAACACCATATATTTT

length: 12
D: .
J: TRBJ2-3
size: .
V: TRBV6-2/TRBV6-3
CDR3: CASSYGTDTQYF
DNA: TGTGCCAGCAGTTATGGCACAGATACGCAGTATTTT

length: 14
D: TRBD1
J: TRBJ1-2
size: .
V: TRBV5-1
CDR3: CASSGTGGTVGYTF
DNA: TGCGCCAGCAGCGGGACAGGGGGCACCGTTGGCTACACCTTC

length: 13
D: .
J: TRBJ1-3
size: .
V: TRBV20-1
CDR3: CSASAGAGNTIYF
DNA: TGCAGTGCTAGCGCGGGGGCTGGAAACACCATATATTTT

length: 14
D: .
J: TRBJ1-1
size: .
V: TRBV6-2/TRBV6-3
CDR3: CANRLTWKGTEAFF
DNA: TGTGCCAACAGGCTGACATGGAAGGGCACTGAAGCTTTCTTT

length: 16
D: TRBD2
J: TRBJ2-2
size: once
V: TRBV5-1
CDR3: CASSSTGTSLGGELFF
DNA: TGCGCCAGCAGCTCTACCGGGACTAGCTTGGGCGGGGAGCTGTTTTTT

length: 15
D: .
J: TRBJ2-1
size: many
V: TRBV2
CDR3: CASLPGISSYNEQFF
DNA: TGTGCCAGCCTACCGGGGATAAGCTCCTACAATGAGCAGTTCTTC

length: 17
D: .
J: TRBJ1-3
size: many
V: TRBV3-2
CDR3: CASSQDNRLNSGNTIYF
DNA: TGTGCCAGCAGCCAAGATAACAGGCTCAACTCTGGAAACACCATATATTTT

length: 18
D: TRBD2
J: TRBJ2-2
size: .
V: TRBV24-1
CDR3: CATSDGGIAGVRTGELFF
DNA: TGTGCCACCAGTGACGGGGGAATAGCGGGAGTACGGACAGGGGAGCTGTTTTTT

length: 15
D: TRBD2
J: TRBJ2-1
size: many
V: TRBV7-6
CDR3: CASSYGLAGGGEQFF
DNA: TGTGCCAGCAGCTATGGACTAGCGGGAGGCGGTGAGCAGTTCTTC

length: 12
D: .
J: TRBJ1-2
size: many
V: TRBV7-9
CDR3: CASSLGRAGKTF
DNA: TGTGCCAGCAGCTTAGGGCGGGCGGGGAAGACCTTC

length: 14
D: .
J: TRBJ2-3
size: .
V: TRBV5-5
CDR3: CASSLAGPTDTQYF
DNA: TGTGCCAGCAGCTTGGCCGGCCCCACAGATACGCAGTATTTT

length: 14
D: TRBD2
J: TRBJ2-1
size: medium-sized
V: TRBV11-3
CDR3: CASSPLAGGIEQFF
DNA: TGTGCCAGCAGCCCGTTAGCGGGAGGAATTGAGCAGTTCTTC

length: 15
D: TRBD2
J: TRBJ2-2
size: .
V: TRBV11-2
CDR3: CASTRLAGGAGELFF
DNA: TGTGCCAGCACCCGACTAGCGGGGGGAGCCGGGGAGCTGTTTTTT

length: 12
D: .
J: TRBJ2-1
size: many
V: TRBV5-1
CDR3: CASSLTDNEQFF
DNA: TGCGCCAGCAGCTTAACAGACAATGAGCAGTTCTTC

length: 15
D: .
J: TRBJ2-1
size: many
V: TRBV7-3
CDR3: CASSSTLSGYNEQFF
DNA: TGTGCCAGCAGCTCAACCCTGTCGGGATACAATGAGCAGTTCTTC

length: 16
D: TRBD2
J: TRBJ2-3
size: many
V: TRBV11-2
CDR3: CASSLDQERETDTQYF
DNA: TGTGCCAGCAGCTTAGATCAGGAGCGGGAGACGGATACGCAGTATTTT

length: 14
D: .
J: TRBJ2-2
size: many
V: TRBV20-1
CDR3: CSASGGANTGELFF
DNA: TGCAGTGCTAGCGGCGGTGCAAACACCGGGGAGCTGTTTTTT

length: 14
D: TRBD1
J: TRBJ2-4
size: many
V: TRBV19
CDR3: CASSIADRGYIQYF
DNA: TGTGCCAGTAGTATCGCGGACAGGGGTTACATTCAGTACTTC

length: 15
D: TRBD1
J: TRBJ2-2
size: many
V: TRBV11-2
CDR3: CASRDRGPGTGELFF
DNA: TGTGCCAGCAGGGACAGGGGGCCCGGCACCGGGGAGCTGTTTTTT

length: 15
D: TRBD1
J: TRBJ1-5
size: .
V: TRBV12-3/TRBV12-4
CDR3: CASSWAGGFAQPQHF
DNA: TGTGCCAGCAGTTGGGCAGGGGGCTTCGCTCAGCCCCAGCATTTT

length: 15
D: .
J: TRBJ2-5
size: many
V: TRBV9
CDR3: CASTPSGAVMETQYF
DNA: TGTGCCAGTACACCCAGCGGTGCGGTCATGGAGACCCAGTACTTC

length: 16
D: TRBD2
J: TRBJ2-2
size: .
V: TRBV19
CDR3: CASSLTSGGYTGELFF
DNA: TGTGCCAGTAGTTTAACTAGCGGGGGGTACACCGGGGAGCTGTTTTTT